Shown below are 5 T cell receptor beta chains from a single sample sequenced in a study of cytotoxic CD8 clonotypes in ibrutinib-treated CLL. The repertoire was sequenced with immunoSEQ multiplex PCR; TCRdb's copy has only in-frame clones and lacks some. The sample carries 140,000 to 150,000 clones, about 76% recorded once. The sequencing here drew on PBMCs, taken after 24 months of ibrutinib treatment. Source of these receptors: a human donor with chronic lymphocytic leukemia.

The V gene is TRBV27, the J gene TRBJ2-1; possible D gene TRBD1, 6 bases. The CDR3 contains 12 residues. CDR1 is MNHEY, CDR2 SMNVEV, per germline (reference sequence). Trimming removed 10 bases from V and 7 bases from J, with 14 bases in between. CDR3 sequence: CATNPRGNEQFF. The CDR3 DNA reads TGTGCCACAAATCCCAGGGGAAATGAGCAGTTCTTC.

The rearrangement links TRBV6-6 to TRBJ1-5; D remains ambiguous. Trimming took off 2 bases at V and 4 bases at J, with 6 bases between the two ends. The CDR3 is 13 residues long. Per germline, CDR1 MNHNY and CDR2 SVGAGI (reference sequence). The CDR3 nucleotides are TGTGCCAGCAGTTACCCCCCAAATCAGCCCCAGCATTTT. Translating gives CASSYPPNQPQHF.

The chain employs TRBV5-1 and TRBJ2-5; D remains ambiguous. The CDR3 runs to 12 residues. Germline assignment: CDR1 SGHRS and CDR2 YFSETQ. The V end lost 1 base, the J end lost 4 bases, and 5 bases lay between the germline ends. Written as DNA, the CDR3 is TGCGCCAGCAGCTTGCCCACAGAGACCCAGTACTTC. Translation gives CASSLPTETQYF.

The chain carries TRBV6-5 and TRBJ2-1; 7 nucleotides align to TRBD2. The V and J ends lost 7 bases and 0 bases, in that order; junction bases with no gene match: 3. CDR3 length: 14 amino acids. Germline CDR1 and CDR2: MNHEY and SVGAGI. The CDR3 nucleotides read TGTGCCAGCAAGCGGGGCCTCTCCTACAATGAGCAGTTCTTC. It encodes CASKRGLSYNEQFF.

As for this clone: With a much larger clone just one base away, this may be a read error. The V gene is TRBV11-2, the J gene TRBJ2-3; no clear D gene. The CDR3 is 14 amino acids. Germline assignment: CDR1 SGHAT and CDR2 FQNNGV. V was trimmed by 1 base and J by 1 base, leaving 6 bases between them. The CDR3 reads CASSLGWGTDTQYF. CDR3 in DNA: TGTGCCAGCAGCTTAGGGTGGGGCACAGATACGCAGTATTTT.